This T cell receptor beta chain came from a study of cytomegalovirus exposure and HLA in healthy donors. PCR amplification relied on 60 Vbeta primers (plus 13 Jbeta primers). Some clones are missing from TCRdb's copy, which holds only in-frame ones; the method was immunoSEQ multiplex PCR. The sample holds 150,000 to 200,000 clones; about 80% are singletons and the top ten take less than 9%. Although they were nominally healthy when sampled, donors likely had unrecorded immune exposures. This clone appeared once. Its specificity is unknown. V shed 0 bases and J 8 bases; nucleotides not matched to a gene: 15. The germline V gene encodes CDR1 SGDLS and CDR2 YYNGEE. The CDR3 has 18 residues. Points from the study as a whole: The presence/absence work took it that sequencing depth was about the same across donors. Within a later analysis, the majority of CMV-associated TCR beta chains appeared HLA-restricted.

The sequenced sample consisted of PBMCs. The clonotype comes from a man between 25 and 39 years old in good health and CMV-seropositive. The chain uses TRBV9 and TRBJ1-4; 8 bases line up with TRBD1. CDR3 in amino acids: CASSVDLQGELLGEKLFF. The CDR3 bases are TGTGCCAGCAGCGTAGACTTACAGGGGGAGCTTTTAGGGGAAAAACTGTTTTTT.